This passage covers 13 T cell receptor beta chains from one sample sequenced in a study of T cell responses to AZD1222 COVID-19 vaccine. The data were produced by immunoSEQ multiplex PCR, yet TCRdb's version contains in-frame clones alone and is incomplete. The data hold about 180,000 clones, with 80% to 95% observed a single time. The input for sequencing was peripheral blood, taken 28 days after the second AZD1222 dose. These TCRs come from an adult who received the AZD1222 COVID-19 vaccine.

V gene TRBV10-3 combines with J gene TRBJ1-4; D is perhaps TRBD1 (6 bases). Germline V gene sequence: CDR1 ENHRY, CDR2 SYGVKD. The CDR3 consists of 15 residues. The V gene lost 5 bases and the J gene lost 5 bases, with 15 bases spanning the gap. CDR3 sequence: CAISRYREGNEKLFF. In DNA, the CDR3 is TGTGCCATCAGTAGATACAGGGAGGGGAATGAAAAACTGTTTTTT.

This clone has a handful of counts. Written as DNA, the CDR3 is TGCGCCAGCAGCTTGGGGCCCCTAGCCACCAACAATGAGCAGTTCTTC. Protein: CASSLGPLATNNEQFF. The chain combines TRBV5-1 with TRBJ2-1; D is possibly TRBD2 (5 bases). CDR1 is SGHRS and CDR2 is YFSETQ in the germline V gene. Trimming cost V 0 bases and J 5 bases, with 15 bases left between them. This CDR3 has 16 residues.

This clone came up a few times. V and J are TRBV19 and TRBJ2-2; D call uncertain. V dropped 3 bases and J dropped 7 bases, with 18 bases sitting between them. CDR1 is LNHDA, CDR2 SQIVND, per germline (reference sequence). This CDR3 is 16 amino acids long. CDR3 in DNA: TGTGCCAGTAGTATTTTTGCGATCTTTATGGGCGGGGAGCTGTTTTTT. It specifies CASSIFAIFMGGELFF.

The chain couples TRBV6-5 to TRBJ1-2; D not certain. V lost 5 bases, J lost 11 bases, and 18 bases lay in between. CDR3 length equals 13 residues. Germline V gene sequence: CDR1 MNHEY, CDR2 SVGAGI. The DNA of the CDR3 is TGTGCCAGCAGTCCTATAAATACGGAAGGGTACACCTTC. Protein sequence: CASSPINTEGYTF.

J is TRBJ2-1 and V is TRBV30; 8 nucleotides align to TRBD1. Germline V gene sequence: CDR1 GTSNPN, CDR2 SVGIG (reference sequence). J gave up 7 bases and V 4 bases, and 6 bases lay outside the gene matches. This CDR3 comprises 13 residues. CDR3 region: CAWNRGAVNEQFF. CDR3 sequence (DNA): TGTGCCTGGAACAGGGGGGCCGTAAATGAGCAGTTCTTC.

This clone came up once. The chain links TRBV14 to TRBJ2-3; 11 bases agree with TRBD2. The CDR3 has 15 amino acids. The germline V gene has CDR1 SGHDN and CDR2 FVKESK. Trimming took 4 bases from V and 5 from J; bases not matched to a gene: 5. The CDR3 nucleotides read TGTGCCAGCAGCCTGTTTGGACTAGCGGGAGATACGCAGTATTTT. Amino acid sequence: CASSLFGLAGDTQYF. Using reference TRBV14 and TRBJ2-3 for the parts outside the CDR3, the full variable domain is EAGVTQFPSHSVIEKGQTVTLRCDPISGHDNLYWYRRVMGKEIKFLLHFVKESKQDESGMPNNRFLAERTGGTYSTLKVQPAELEDSGVYFCASSLFGLAGDTQYFGPGTRLTVL.

On this clone: The sample holds other DNA sequences that translate to the same CDR3. This rearrangement joins TRBV5-1 to TRBJ2-2; D perhaps matches TRBD1 (6 bases). CDR3 length: 14 residues. Germline values: CDR1 SGHRS, CDR2 YFSETQ. V was trimmed by 3 bases and J by 4 bases, leaving 10 bases between them. CDR3 residues: CASSSGQPTGELFF. Written as DNA, the CDR3 is TGCGCCAGCAGCTCCGGACAGCCCACCGGGGAGCTGTTTTTT.

This chain joins TRBV29-1 and TRBJ2-3; 7 bases are shared with TRBD2. CDR1 is SQVTM, CDR2 ANQGSEA, per germline. Trimming took 1 base from V and 4 from J; bases not matched to a gene: 8. The CDR3 is 15 amino acids. CDR3 coding DNA: TGCAGCGTTGAAGGTCCCACTAGCGAGGCAGATACGCAGTATTTT. This gives the protein CSVEGPTSEADTQYF.

The chain uses TRBV9 and TRBJ2-5; D call uncertain. The CDR3 contains 13 residues. V lost 4 bases, J lost 2 bases, and 9 bases lay in between. CDR1 SGDLS and CDR2 YYNGEE come from the germline V gene. The CDR3 region has the DNA TGTGCCAGCAGCCCCACCCAACAAGAGACCCAGTACTTC. This gives the protein CASSPTQQETQYF.

The chain has TRBV28 and TRBJ1-2, with 8 bases identical to TRBD1. With 5 bases clipped from V and 7 bases from J, the junction kept 6 bases outside the gene matches. The germline V gene encodes CDR1 MDHEN and CDR2 SYDVKM. The CDR3 has 13 amino acids. In DNA form, the CDR3 reads TGTGCCAGCAGTCGGACAGGGTACGGTGGCTACACCTTC. It yields the protein CASSRTGYGGYTF.

V is TRBV2 and J is TRBJ2-7; the match to TRBD2 covers 7 bases. Losses at the gene ends were 7 bases for V and 6 bases for J; bases not matched to a gene: 12. Germline V gene data show CDR1 as SNHLY and CDR2 as FYNNEI. The CDR3 sequence is 14 residues long. CDR3 sequence (DNA): TGTGCCAGCACCCCCGGGGGGAAGCCGGGCGAGCAGTACTTC. Its translation: CASTPGGKPGEQYF.

The V gene is TRBV7-2, the J gene TRBJ2-7, with a possible D match to TRBD1 (6 bases). This CDR3 region has 14 residues. Per germline, CDR1 SGHTA and CDR2 FQGNSA. V was pared by 4 bases and J by 1 base, with 11 bases between. The CDR3 protein is CASSSTGISYEQYF. In DNA, the CDR3 is TGTGCCAGCAGCTCTACAGGGATATCCTACGAGCAGTACTTC.

This chain connects TRBV21-1 to TRBJ1-6; TRBD1, the table's D call, was not compared with the DNA. TRBV21-1 is an annotated pseudogene. The length of the CDR3 is 13 residues. The CDR3 is CASSGRGPDTLHF. CDR3 DNA sequence: TGTGCCAGCAGCGGAAGGGGTCCCGATACCCTCCACTTT.